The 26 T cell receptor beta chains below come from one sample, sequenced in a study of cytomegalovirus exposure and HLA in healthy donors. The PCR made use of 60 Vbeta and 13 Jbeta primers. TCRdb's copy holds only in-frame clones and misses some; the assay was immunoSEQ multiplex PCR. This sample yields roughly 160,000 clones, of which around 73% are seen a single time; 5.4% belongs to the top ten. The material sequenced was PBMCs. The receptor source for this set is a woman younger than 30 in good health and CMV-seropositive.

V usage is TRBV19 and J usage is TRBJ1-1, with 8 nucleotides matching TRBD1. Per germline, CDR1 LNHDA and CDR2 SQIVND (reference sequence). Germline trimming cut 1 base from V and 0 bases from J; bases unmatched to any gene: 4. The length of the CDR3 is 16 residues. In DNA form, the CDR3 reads TGTGCCAGTAGTATAGCAACAGGGGGGTTGAACACTGAAGCTTTCTTT. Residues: CASSIATGGLNTEAFF.

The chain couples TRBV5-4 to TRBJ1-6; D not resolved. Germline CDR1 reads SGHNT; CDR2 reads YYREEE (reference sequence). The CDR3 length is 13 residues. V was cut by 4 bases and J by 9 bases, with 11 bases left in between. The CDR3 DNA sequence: TGTGCCAGCAGCCCATCCCAGGCTTCACCCCTCCACTTT. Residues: CASSPSQASPLHF.

The CDR3 reads CASSLRGQGSYEQYF. The CDR3 nucleotides read TGTGCCAGCAGTTTAAGGGGACAGGGTTCCTACGAGCAGTACTTC. This sequence joins TRBV27 and TRBJ2-7, with TRBD1 matching over 9 bases. Germline values: CDR1 MNHEY, CDR2 SMNVEV (reference sequence). The length of the CDR3 is 15 residues. V dropped 2 bases and J dropped 1; count of bases not matched to a gene: 3.

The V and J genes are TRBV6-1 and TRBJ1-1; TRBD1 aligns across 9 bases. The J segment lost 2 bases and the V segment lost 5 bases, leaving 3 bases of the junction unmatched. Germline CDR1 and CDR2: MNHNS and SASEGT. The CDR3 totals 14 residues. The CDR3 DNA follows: TGTGCCAGCAGTAAGGACAGGGGAAACACTGAAGCTTTCTTT. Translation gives CASSKDRGNTEAFF.

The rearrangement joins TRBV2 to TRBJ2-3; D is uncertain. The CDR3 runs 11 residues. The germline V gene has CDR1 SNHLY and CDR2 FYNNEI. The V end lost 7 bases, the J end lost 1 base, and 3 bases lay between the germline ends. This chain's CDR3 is CASKRTDTQYF. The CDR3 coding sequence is TGTGCCAGCAAGCGCACAGATACGCAGTATTTT.

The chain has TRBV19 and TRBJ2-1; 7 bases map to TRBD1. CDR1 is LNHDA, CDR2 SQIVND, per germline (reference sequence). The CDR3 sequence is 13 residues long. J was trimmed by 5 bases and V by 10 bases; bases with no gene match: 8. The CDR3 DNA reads TGTGCCACCTCCGGGACAGATCACAATGAGCAGTTCTTC. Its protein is CATSGTDHNEQFF.

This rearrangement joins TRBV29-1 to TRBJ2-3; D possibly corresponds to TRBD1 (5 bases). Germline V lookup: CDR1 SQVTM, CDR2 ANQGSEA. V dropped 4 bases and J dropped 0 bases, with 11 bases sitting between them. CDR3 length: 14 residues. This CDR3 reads CSVVTVLSTDTQYF. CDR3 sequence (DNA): TGCAGCGTTGTGACAGTACTTAGCACAGATACGCAGTATTTT.

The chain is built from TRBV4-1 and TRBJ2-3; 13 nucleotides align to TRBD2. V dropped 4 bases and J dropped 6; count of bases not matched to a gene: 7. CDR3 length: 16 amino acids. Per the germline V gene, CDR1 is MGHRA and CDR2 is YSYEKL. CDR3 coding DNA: TGCGCCAGCAGCCTTTTACGGACTAGCGGGGGTGATACGCAGTATTTT. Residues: CASSLLRTSGGDTQYF.

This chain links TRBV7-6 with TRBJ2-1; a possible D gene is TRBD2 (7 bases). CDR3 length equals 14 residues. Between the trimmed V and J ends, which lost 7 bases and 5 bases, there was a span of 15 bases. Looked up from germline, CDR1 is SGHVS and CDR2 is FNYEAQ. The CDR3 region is CASTPRGGDNEQFF. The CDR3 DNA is TGTGCCAGCACCCCGAGGGGGGGGGACAATGAGCAGTTCTTC.

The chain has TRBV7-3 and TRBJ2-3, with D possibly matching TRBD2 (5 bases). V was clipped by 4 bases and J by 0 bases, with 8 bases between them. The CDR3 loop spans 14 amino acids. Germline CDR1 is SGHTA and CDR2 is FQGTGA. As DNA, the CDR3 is TGTGCCAGCAGCTCGGGGTCGAGCACAGATACGCAGTATTTT. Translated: CASSSGSSTDTQYF.

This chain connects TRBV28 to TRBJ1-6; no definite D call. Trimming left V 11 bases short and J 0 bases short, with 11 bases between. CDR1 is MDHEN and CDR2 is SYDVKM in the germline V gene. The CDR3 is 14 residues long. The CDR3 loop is CAVTASSYNSPLHF. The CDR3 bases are TGTGCCGTCACCGCGAGCTCCTATAATTCACCCCTCCACTTT. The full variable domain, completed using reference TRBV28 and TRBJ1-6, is DVKVTQSSRYLVKRTGEKVFLECVQDMDHENMFWYRQDPGLGLRLIYFSYDVKMKEKGDIPEGYSVSREKKERFSLILESASTNQTSMYLCAVTASSYNSPLHFGNGTRLTVT.

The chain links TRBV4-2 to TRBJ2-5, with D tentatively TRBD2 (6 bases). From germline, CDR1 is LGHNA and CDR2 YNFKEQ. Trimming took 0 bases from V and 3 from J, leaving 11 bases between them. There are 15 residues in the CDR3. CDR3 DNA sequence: TGTGCCAGCAGCCAAGAAGGCGGGGCCAAAGAGACCCAGTACTTC. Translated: CASSQEGGAKETQYF.

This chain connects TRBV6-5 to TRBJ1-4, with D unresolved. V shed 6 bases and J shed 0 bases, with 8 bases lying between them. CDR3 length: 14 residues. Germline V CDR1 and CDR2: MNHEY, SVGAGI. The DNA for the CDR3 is TGTGCCAGCAGATCCGGGACAACTAATGAAAAACTGTTTTTT. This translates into CASRSGTTNEKLFF.

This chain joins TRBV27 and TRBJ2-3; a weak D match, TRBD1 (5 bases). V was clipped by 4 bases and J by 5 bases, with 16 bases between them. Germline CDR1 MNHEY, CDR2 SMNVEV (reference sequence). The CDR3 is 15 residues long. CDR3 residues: CASSWAQGVRDTQYF. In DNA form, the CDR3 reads TGTGCCAGCAGTTGGGCGCAGGGCGTTCGAGATACGCAGTATTTT.

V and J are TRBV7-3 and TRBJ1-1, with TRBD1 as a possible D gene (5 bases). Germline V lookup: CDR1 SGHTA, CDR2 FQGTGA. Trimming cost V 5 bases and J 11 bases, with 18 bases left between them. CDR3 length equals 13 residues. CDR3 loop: CASSPTPGLSAFF. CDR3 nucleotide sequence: TGTGCCAGCAGCCCGACGCCAGGGCTCTCGGCTTTCTTT.

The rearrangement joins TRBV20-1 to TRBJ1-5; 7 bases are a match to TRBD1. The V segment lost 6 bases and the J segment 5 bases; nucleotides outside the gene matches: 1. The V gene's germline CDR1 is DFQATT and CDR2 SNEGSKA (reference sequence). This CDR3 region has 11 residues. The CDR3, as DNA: TGCAGTGCCACAGGGGATCAGCCCCAGCATTTT. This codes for CSATGDQPQHF.

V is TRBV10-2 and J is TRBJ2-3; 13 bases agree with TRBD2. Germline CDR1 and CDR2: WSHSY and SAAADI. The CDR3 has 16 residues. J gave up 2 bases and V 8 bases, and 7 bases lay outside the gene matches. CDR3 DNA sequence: TGCGCCAGCGCCCGGACTAGCGGGGGACTCACAGATACGCAGTATTTT. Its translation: CASARTSGGLTDTQYF.

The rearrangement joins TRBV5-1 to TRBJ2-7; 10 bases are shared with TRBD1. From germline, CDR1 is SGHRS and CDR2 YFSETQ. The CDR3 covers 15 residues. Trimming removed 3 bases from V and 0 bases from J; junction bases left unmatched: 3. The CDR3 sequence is CASSSGTGVSYEQYF. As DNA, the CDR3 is TGCGCCAGCAGCTCCGGGACAGGGGTCTCCTACGAGCAGTACTTC.

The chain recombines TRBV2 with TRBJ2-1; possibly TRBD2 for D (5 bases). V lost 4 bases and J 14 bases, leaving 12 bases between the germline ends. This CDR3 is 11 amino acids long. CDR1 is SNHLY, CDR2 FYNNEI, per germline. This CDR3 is CASSAPDGEFF. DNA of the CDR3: TGTGCCAGCAGTGCCCCGGACGGGGAGTTCTTC.

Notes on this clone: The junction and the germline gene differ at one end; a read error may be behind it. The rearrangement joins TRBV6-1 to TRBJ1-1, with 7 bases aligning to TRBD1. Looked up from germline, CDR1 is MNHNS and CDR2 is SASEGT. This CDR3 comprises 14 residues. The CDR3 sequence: CASSNGQTKGAGIF. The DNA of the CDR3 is TGTGCCAGCAGTAACGGACAGACGAAGGGGGCGGGAATCTTT.

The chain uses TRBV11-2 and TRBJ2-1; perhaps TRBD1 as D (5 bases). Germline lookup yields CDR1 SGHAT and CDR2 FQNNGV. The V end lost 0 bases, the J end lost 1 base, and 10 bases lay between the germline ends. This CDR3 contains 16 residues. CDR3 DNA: TGTGCCAGCAGCTTAGATGCGACAGAGTCCTACAATGAGCAGTTCTTC. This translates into CASSLDATESYNEQFF. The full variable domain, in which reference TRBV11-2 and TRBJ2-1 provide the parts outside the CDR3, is EAGVAQSPRYKIIEKRQSVAFWCNPISGHATLYWYQQILGQGPKLLIQFQNNGVVDDSQLPKDRFSAERLKGVDSTLKIQPAKLEDSAVYLCASSLDATESYNEQFFGPGTRLTVL.

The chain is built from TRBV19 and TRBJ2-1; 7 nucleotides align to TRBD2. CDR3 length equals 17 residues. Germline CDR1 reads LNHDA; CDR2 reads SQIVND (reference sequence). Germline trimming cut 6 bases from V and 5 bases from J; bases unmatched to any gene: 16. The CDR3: CASSPSWGLTLHNEQFF. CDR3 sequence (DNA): TGTGCCAGTAGCCCCTCATGGGGACTAACCCTACACAATGAGCAGTTCTTC.

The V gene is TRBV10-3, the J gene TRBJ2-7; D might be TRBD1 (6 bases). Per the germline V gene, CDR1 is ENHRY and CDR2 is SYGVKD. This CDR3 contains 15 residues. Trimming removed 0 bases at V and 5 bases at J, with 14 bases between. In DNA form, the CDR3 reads TGTGCCATCAGTGAGTCCCCGGGGACAACTGACGAGCAGTACTTC. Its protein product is CAISESPGTTDEQYF.

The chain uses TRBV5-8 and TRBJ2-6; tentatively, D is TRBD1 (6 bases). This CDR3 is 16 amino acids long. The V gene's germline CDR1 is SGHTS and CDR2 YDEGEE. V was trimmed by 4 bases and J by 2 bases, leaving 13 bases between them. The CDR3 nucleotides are TGTGCCAGCAGCACGGGGACATCTACTGGGGCCAACGTCCTGACTTTC. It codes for CASSTGTSTGANVLTF.

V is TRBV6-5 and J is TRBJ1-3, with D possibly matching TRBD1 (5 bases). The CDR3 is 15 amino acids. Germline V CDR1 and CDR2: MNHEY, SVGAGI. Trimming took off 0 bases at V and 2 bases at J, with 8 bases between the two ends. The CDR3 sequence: CASSYSGGAGNTIYF. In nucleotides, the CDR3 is TGTGCCAGCAGTTACTCGGGGGGAGCTGGAAACACCATATATTTT.

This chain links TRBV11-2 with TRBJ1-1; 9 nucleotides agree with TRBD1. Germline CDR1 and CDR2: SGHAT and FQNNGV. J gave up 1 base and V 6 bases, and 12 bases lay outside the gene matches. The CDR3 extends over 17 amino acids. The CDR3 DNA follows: TGTGCCAGCAGTCAGGGAACAGGGGGCGCGGGGAACACTGAAGCTTTCTTT. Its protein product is CASSQGTGGAGNTEAFF.